Listed below are T cell receptor beta chains from one sample, sequenced in a study of cytomegalovirus exposure and HLA in healthy donors. The table came from immunoSEQ multiplex PCR; TCRdb's copy has only in-frame clones and leaves some out. The repertoire consists of over 85,000 clones, with over 75% occurring once and the leading ten covering over 3%. Sequencing was done on a sample of PBMCs. These receptors were collected from a man aged 35-49 years in good health and CMV-seronegative. CDR3s include the opening cysteine and the closing phenylalanine or tryptophan. The D gene is left open where the match is weak. Rows give clone size only sometimes, using once, few, many, or a class for an expanded clone.

abundance: NA; j_gene: TRBJ2-2; v_gene: TRBV9; d_gene: NA; CDR3nt: TGTGCCAGCAGCGCGGGACTGTCGAACACCGGGGAGCTGTTTTTT; CDR3aa: CASSAGLSNTGELFF
abundance: NA; j_gene: TRBJ1-1; v_gene: TRBV5-5; d_gene: NA; CDR3nt: TGTGCCAGCAGCCAACGGGGTAGTGGGACTGAAGCTTTCTTT; CDR3aa: CASSQRGSGTEAFF
abundance: NA; j_gene: TRBJ1-4; v_gene: TRBV5-1; d_gene: TRBD1; CDR3nt: TGCGCCAGCAGCACCGACAGGGGGTCAAACGAAAAACTGTTTTTT; CDR3aa: CASSTDRGSNEKLFF
abundance: NA; j_gene: TRBJ2-3; v_gene: TRBV7-3; d_gene: TRBD2; CDR3nt: TGTGCCAGCAGCTTAGCGGGGGGGCCTGACGATACGCAGTATTTT; CDR3aa: CASSLAGGPDDTQYF
abundance: NA; j_gene: TRBJ1-2; v_gene: TRBV7-9; d_gene: NA; CDR3nt: TGTGCCAGCAGCCTCCTGACAGGATATGGCTACACCTTC; CDR3aa: CASSLLTGYGYTF
abundance: NA; j_gene: TRBJ1-5; v_gene: TRBV6-1; d_gene: NA; CDR3nt: TGTGCCAGCAGTGACTCGAGGGGCAATCAGCCCCAGCATTTT; CDR3aa: CASSDSRGNQPQHF
abundance: NA; j_gene: TRBJ2-7; v_gene: TRBV7-2; d_gene: TRBD2; CDR3nt: TGTGCCAGCAGCATGGGGGGACTAGCGACCGGGGAGCAGTACTTC; CDR3aa: CASSMGGLATGEQYF
abundance: NA; j_gene: TRBJ2-3; v_gene: TRBV7-9; d_gene: NA; CDR3nt: TGTGCCAGCAGCTTGGGAACAGGGACCCCAGATACGCAGTATTTT; CDR3aa: CASSLGTGTPDTQYF
abundance: NA; j_gene: TRBJ2-7; v_gene: TRBV11-2; d_gene: NA; CDR3nt: TGTGCCAGCAGCCGACAGGTTTCCTACGAGCAGTACTTC; CDR3aa: CASSRQVSYEQYF
abundance: NA; j_gene: TRBJ1-1; v_gene: TRBV5-1; d_gene: NA; CDR3nt: TGCGCCAGCAGCTTGGCCGAGACAGGCCTAAGCGCTTTCTTT; CDR3aa: CASSLAETGLSAFF
abundance: NA; j_gene: TRBJ2-1; v_gene: TRBV11-1; d_gene: TRBD1; CDR3nt: TGTGCCAGCAGCAGATCCGGGACAGGGGTCAATGAGCAGTTCTTC; CDR3aa: CASSRSGTGVNEQFF
abundance: NA; j_gene: TRBJ1-4; v_gene: TRBV29-1; d_gene: TRBD1; CDR3nt: TGCAGCGTTCGGGACAGGGGGGATGAAAAACTGTTTTTT; CDR3aa: CSVRDRGDEKLFF
abundance: NA; j_gene: TRBJ1-1; v_gene: TRBV6-6; d_gene: NA; CDR3nt: TGTGCCAGCAGTTACGGGCAGGAAAACACTGAAGCTTTCTTT; CDR3aa: CASSYGQENTEAFF
abundance: NA; j_gene: TRBJ2-7; v_gene: TRBV10-2; d_gene: TRBD2; CDR3nt: TGCGCCAGCAGTCTAGCGGGAGGGTCGTACGAGCAGTACTTC; CDR3aa: CASSLAGGSYEQYF
abundance: NA; j_gene: TRBJ2-5; v_gene: TRBV7-9; d_gene: NA; CDR3nt: TGTGCCAGCAGCTTAATGACAGGAGGAGAGACCCAGTACTTC; CDR3aa: CASSLMTGGETQYF
abundance: NA; j_gene: TRBJ1-3; v_gene: TRBV15; d_gene: TRBD1; CDR3nt: TGTGCCACCAGCAGACAGGGGGTCGGTGGAAACACCATATATTTT; CDR3aa: CATSRQGVGGNTIYF
abundance: few; j_gene: TRBJ1-1; v_gene: TRBV13; d_gene: TRBD1; CDR3nt: TGTGCCAGCAGCTTAGAGGTAGGGCCGGGACAGGGGTTCACTGAAGCTTTCTTT; CDR3aa: CASSLEVGPGQGFTEAFF